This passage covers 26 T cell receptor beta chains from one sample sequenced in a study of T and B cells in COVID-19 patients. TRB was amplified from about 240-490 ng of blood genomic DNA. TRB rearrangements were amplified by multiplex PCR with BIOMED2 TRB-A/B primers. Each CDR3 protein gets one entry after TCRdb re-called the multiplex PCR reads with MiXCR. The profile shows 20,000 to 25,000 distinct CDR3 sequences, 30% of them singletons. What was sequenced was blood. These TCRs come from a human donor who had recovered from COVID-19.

The CDR3 region has the DNA TGTGCCAGCAGCCTAGCGGGGTACACCGGGGAGCTGTTTTTT. Its translation is CASSLAGYTGELFF. J is TRBJ2-2 and V is TRBV2, with 9 bases identical to TRBD2. J gave up 3 bases and V 6 bases, and 2 bases lay outside the gene matches. CDR1 and CDR2 (germline): SNHLY, FYNNEI. This CDR3 has 14 residues.

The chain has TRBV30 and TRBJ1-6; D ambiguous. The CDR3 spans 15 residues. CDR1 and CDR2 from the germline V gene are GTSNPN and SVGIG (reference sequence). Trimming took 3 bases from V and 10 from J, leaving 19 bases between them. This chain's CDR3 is CAWSLLTSGESPLHF. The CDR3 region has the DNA TGTGCCTGGAGCTTGCTTACTTCAGGCGAATCACCCCTCCACTTT.

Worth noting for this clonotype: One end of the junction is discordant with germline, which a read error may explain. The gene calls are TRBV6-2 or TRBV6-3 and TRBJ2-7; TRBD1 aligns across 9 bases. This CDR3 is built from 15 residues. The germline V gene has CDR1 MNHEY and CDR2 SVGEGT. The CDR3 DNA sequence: TGTGCCAGCAGTGGGACAGGGTCGGTTCGATACGAGGAGTACTTC. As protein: CASSGTGSVRYEEYF.

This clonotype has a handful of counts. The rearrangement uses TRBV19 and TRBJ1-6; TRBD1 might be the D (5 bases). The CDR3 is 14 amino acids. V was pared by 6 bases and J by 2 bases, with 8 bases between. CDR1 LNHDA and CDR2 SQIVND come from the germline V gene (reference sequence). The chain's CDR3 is CASSGTAYNSPLHF. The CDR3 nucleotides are TGTGCCAGTAGCGGGACGGCCTATAATTCACCCCTCCACTTT. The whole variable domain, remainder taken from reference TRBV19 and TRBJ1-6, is DGGITQSPKYLFRKEGQNVTLSCEQNLNHDAMYWYRQDPGQGLRLIYYSQIVNDFQKGDIAEGYSVSREKKESFPLTVTSAQKNPTAFYLCASSGTAYNSPLHFGNGTRLTVT.

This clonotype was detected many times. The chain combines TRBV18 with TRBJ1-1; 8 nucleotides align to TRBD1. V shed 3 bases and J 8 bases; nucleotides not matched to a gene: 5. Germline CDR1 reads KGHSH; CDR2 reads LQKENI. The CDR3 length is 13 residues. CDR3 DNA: TGTGCCAGCTCACCTGACGGGACAGGCGAAGCTTTCTTT. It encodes CASSPDGTGEAFF.

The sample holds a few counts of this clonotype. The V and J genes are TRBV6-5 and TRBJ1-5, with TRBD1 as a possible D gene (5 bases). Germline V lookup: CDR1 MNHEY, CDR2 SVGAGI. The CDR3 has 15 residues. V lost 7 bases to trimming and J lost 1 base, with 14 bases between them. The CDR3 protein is CASTEGWGSNQPQHF. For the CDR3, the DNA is TGTGCCAGCACCGAGGGTTGGGGGAGCAATCAGCCCCAGCATTTT.

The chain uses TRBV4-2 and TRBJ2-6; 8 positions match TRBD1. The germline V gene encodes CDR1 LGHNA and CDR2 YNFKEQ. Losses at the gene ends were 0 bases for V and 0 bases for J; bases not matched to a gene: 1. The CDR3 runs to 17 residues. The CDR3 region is CASSQETGDSGANVLTF. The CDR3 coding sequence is TGTGCCAGCAGCCAAGAGACAGGGGACTCTGGGGCCAACGTCCTGACTTTC.

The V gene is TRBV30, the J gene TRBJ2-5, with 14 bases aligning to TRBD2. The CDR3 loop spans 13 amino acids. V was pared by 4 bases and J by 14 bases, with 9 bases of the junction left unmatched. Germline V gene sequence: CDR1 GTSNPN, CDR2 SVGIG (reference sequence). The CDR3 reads CAWTLPGLAGVYF. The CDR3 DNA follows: TGTGCCTGGACCCTCCCGGGACTAGCGGGGGTTTACTTC.

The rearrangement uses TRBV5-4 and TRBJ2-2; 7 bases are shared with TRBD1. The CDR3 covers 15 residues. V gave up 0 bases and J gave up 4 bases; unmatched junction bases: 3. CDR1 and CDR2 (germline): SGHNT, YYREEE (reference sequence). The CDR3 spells CASSLVGGVTGELFF. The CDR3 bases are TGTGCCAGCAGCTTGGTAGGGGGCGTCACCGGGGAGCTGTTTTTT. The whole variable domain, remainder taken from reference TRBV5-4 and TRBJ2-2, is ETGVTQSPTHLIKTRGQQVTLRCSSQSGHNTVSWYQQALGQGPQFIFQYYREEENGRGNFPPRFSGLQFPNYSSELNVNALELDDSALYLCASSLVGGVTGELFFGEGSRLTVL.

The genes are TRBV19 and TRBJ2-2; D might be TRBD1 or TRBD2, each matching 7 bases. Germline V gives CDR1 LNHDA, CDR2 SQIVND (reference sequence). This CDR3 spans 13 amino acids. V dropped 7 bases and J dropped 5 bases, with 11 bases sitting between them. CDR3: CASTRGGTGELFF. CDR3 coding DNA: TGTGCCAGTACCAGGGGGGGAACCGGGGAGCTGTTTTTT.

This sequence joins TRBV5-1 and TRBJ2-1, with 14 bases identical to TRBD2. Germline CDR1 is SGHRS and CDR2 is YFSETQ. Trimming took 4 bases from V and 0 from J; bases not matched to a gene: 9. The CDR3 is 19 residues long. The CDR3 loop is CASSPLGLAGGSSYNEQFF. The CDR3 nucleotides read TGCGCCAGCAGCCCACTCGGACTAGCGGGGGGAAGCTCCTACAATGAGCAGTTCTTC.

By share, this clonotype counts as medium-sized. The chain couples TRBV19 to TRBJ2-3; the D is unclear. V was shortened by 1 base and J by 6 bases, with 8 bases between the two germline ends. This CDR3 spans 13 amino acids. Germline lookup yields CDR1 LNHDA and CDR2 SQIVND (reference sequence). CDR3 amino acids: CASSIVGWDTQYF. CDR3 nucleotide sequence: TGTGCCAGTAGTATAGTAGGATGGGATACGCAGTATTTT.

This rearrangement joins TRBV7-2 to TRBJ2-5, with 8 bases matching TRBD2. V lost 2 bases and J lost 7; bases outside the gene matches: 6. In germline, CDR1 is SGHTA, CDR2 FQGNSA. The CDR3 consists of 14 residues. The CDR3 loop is CASSLLGLGGTQYF. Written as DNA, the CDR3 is TGTGCCAGCAGCTTATTGGGACTAGGAGGGACCCAGTACTTC.

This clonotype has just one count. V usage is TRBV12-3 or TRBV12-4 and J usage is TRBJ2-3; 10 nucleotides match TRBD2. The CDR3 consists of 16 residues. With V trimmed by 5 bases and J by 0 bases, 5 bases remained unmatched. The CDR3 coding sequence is TGTGCCAGCAGTCGGGGACTAGCGTCTAGCACAGATACGCAGTATTTT. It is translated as CASSRGLASSTDTQYF.

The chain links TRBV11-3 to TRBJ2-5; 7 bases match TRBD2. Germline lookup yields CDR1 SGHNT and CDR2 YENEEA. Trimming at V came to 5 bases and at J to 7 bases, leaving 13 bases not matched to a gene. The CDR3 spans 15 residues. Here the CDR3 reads CASSQSGEGSGTQYF. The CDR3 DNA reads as TGTGCCAGCAGCCAATCGGGGGAGGGTTCAGGGACCCAGTACTTC.

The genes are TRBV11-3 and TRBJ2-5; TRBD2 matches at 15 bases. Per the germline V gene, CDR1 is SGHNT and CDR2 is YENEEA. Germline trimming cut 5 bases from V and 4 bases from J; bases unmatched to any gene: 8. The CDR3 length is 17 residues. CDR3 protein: CASSGGTSGGRGETQYF. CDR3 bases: TGTGCCAGCAGCGGAGGGACTAGCGGGGGGAGGGGAGAGACCCAGTACTTC.

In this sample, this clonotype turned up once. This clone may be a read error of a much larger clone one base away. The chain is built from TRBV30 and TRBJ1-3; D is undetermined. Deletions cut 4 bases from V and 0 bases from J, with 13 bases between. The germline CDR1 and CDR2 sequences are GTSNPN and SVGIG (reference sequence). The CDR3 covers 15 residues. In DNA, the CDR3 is TGTGCCTGGATAGGCAGTGTTAACTCTGGAAACACCATATATTTT. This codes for CAWIGSVNSGNTIYF.

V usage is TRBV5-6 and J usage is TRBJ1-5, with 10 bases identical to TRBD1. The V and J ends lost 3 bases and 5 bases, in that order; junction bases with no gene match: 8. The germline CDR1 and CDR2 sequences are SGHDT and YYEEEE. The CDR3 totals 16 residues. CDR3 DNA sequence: TGTGCCAGCAGCTACTCCGGGACAGGGGTGGATCAGCCCCAGCATTTT. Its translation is CASSYSGTGVDQPQHF.

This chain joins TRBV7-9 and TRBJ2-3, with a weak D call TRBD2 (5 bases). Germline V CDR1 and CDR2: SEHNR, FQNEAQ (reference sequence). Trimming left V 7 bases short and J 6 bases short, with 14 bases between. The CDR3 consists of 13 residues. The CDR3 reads CASTGGLADTQYF. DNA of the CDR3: TGTGCCAGCACCGGCGGACTGGCTGATACGCAGTATTTT.

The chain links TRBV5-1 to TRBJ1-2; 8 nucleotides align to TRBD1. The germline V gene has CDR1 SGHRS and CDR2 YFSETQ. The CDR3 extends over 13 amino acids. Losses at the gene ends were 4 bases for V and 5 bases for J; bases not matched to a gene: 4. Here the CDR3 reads CASSDQGAYGYTF. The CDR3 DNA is TGCGCCAGCAGCGACCAGGGGGCATATGGCTACACCTTC. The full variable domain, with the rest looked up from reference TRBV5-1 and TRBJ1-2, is KAGVTQTPRYLIKTRGQQVTLSCSPISGHRSVSWYQQTPGQGLQFLFEYFSETQRNKGNFPGRFSGRQFSNSRSEMNVSTLELGDSALYLCASSDQGAYGYTFGSGTRLTVV.

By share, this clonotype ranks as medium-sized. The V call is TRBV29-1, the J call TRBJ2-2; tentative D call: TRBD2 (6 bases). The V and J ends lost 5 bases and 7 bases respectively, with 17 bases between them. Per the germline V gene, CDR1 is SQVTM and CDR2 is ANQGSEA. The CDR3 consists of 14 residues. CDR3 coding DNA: TGCAGCGTTCATCTGGGACTTGGGGGCGGGGAGCTGTTTTTT. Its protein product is CSVHLGLGGGELFF.

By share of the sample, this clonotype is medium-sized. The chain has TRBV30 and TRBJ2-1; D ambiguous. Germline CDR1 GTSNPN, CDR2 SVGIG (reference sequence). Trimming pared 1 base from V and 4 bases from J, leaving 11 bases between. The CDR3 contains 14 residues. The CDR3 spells CAWSAGGPYNEQFF. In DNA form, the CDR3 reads TGTGCCTGGAGTGCGGGCGGTCCTTACAATGAGCAGTTCTTC.

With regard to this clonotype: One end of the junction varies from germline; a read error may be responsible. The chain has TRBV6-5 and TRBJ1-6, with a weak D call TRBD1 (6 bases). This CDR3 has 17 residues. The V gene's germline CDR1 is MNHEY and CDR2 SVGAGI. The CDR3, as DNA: TGTGCCAGCAGTTCCACCGCAGGACAGCCTTATAATTTACCCCTCCACTTT. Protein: CASSSTAGQPYNLPLHF.

CDR3: CASSIVWGSAFF. CDR3 in DNA: TGTGCCAGTAGTATAGTGTGGGGTTCGGCTTTCTTT. This sequence joins TRBV19 and TRBJ1-1; D uncertain. Trimming shortened V by 1 base and J by 11 bases, and 11 bases separated the two germline ends. The CDR3 runs to 12 residues. The germline CDR1 and CDR2 sequences are LNHDA and SQIVND (reference sequence).

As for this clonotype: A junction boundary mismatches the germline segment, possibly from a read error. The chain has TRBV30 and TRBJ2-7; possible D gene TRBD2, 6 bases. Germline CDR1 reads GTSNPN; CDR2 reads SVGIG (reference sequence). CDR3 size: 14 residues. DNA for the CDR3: TGTACCTGGAGTGTAATGGTTTCAGGAGGGGAGCAGTACTTC. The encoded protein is CTWSVMVSGGEQYF. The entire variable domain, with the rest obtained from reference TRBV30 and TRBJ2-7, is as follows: SQTIHQWPATLVQPVGSPLSLECTVEGTSNPNLYWYRQAAGRGLQLLFYSVGIGQISSEVPQNLSASRPQDRQFILSSKKLLLSDSGFYLCTWSVMVSGGEQYFGPGTRLTVT.

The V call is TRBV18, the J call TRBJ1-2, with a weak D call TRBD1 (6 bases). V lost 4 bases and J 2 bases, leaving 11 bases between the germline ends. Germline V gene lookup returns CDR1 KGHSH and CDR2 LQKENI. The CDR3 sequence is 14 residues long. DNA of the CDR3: TGTGCCAGCTCACTAAAGGACAGAAACTATGGCTACACCTTC. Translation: CASSLKDRNYGYTF.